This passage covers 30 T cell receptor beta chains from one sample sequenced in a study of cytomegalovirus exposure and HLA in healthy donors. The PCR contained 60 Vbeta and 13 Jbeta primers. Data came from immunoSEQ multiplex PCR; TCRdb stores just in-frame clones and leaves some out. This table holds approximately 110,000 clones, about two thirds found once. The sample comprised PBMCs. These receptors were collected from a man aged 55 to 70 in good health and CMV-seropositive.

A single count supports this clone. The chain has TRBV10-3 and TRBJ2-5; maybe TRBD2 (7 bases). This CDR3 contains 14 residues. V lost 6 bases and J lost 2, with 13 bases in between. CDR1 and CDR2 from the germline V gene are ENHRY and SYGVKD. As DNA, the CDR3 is TGTGCCATCAGGGGGGGGACATCTCAAGAGACCCAGTACTTC. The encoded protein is CAIRGGTSQETQYF.

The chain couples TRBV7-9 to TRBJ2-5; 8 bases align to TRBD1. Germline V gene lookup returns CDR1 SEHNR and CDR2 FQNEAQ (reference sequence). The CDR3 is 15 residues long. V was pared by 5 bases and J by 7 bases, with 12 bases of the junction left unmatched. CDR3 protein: CASSTLGTGLMTQYF. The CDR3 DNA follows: TGTGCCAGCAGCACCCTAGGGACAGGCCTCATGACCCAGTACTTC. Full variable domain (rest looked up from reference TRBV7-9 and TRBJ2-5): DTGVSQNPRHKITKRGQNVTFRCDPISEHNRLYWYRQTLGQGPEFLTYFQNEAQLEKSRLLSDRFSAERPKGSFSTLEIQRTEQGDSAMYLCASSTLGTGLMTQYFGPGTRLLVL.

CDR3 DNA: TGTGCCAGCAGCCTTCGCCTTAGCGGGGGCGGGGAGACCCAGTACTTC. Its translation is CASSLRLSGGGETQYF. The gene calls are TRBV7-8 and TRBJ2-5; TRBD2 agrees at 9 bases. CDR3 size: 16 residues. V trimming: 5 bases; J trimming: 5 bases; junction bases outside the gene matches: 12. The V gene's germline CDR1 is SGHVS and CDR2 FQNEAQ.

The chain's CDR3 is CATSRDLTGRNSPLHF. The CDR3 coding sequence is TGTGCCACCAGCAGAGATCTGACAGGCCGGAATTCACCCCTCCACTTT. The rearrangement joins TRBV15 to TRBJ1-6, with D possibly being TRBD1 (6 bases). In germline, CDR1 is LNHNV, CDR2 YYDKDF (reference sequence). The V end lost 0 bases, the J end lost 7 bases, and 13 bases lay between the germline ends. The CDR3 runs 16 residues.

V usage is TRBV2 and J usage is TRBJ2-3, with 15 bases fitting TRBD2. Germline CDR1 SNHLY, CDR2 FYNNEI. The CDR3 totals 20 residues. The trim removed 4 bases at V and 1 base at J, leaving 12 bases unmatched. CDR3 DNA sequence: TGTGCCAGCAGTGGTAGGACTAGCGGGGGGGCGATGCGGGGCACAGATACGCAGTATTTT. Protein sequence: CASSGRTSGGAMRGTDTQYF.

CDR3 DNA: TGCGCCAGCAGCTTGCAAGGGGGTGGGGGTCAGCCCCAGCATTTT. Encoded protein: CASSLQGGGGQPQHF. V and J are TRBV5-1 and TRBJ1-5, with D possibly TRBD1 on 6 matching bases. V was cut by 1 base and J by 6 bases, with 14 bases left in between. Germline V gives CDR1 SGHRS, CDR2 YFSETQ. There are 15 residues in the CDR3.

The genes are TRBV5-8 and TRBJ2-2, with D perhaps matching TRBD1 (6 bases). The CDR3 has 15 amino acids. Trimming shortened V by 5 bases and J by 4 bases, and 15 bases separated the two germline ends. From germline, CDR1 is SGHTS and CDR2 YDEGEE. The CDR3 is CASRLDSYGTGELFF. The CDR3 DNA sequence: TGTGCCAGCAGACTGGACAGTTATGGCACCGGGGAGCTGTTTTTT.

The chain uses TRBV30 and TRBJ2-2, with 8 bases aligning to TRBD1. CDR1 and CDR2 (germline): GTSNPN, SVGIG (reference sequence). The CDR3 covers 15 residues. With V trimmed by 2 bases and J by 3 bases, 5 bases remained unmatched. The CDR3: CAWSLGQGDTGELFF. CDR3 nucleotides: TGTGCCTGGAGTCTAGGACAGGGAGACACCGGGGAGCTGTTTTTT.

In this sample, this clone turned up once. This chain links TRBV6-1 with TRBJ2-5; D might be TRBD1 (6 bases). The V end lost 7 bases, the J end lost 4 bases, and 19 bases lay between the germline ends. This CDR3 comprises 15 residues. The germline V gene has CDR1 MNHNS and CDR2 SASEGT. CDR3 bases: TGTGCCAGCACCAGGGCCGATGACAGGAGAGAGACCCAGTACTTC. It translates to CASTRADDRRETQYF.

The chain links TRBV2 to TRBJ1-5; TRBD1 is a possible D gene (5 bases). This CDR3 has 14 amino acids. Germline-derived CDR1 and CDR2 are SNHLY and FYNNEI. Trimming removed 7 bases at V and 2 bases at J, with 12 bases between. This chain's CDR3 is CASTSGYGNQPQHF. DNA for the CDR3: TGTGCCAGCACCTCAGGGTATGGCAATCAGCCCCAGCATTTT.

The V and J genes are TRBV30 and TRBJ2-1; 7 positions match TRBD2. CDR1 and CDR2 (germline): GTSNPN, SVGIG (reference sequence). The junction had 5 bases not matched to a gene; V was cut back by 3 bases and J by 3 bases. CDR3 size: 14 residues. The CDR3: CAWRGRGVYNEQFF. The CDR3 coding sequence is TGTGCCTGGAGGGGCCGGGGGGTCTACAATGAGCAGTTCTTC.

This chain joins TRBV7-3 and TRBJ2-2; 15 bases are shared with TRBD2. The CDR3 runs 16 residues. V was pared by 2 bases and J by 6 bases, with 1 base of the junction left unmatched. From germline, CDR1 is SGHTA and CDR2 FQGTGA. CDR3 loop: CASSLGLAGGSGELFF. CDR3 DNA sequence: TGTGCCAGCAGCTTAGGACTAGCGGGGGGGTCCGGGGAGCTGTTTTTT.

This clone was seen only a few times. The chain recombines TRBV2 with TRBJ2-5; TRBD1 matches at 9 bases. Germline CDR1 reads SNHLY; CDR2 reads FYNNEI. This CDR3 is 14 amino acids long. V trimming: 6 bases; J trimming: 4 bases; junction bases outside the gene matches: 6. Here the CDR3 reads CASSDRGLIETQYF. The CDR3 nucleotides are TGTGCCAGCAGCGACAGGGGGTTGATAGAGACCCAGTACTTC.

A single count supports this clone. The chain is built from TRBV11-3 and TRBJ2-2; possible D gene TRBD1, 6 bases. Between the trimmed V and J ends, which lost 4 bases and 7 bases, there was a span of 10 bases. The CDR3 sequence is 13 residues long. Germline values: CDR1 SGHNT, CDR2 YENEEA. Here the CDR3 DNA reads TGTGCCAGCAGCTCCCAGGGGCGCGGGGAGCTGTTTTTT. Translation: CASSSQGRGELFF.

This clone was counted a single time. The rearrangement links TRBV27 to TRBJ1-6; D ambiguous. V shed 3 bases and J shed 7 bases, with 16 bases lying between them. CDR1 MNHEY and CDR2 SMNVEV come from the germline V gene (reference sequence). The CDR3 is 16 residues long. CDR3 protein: CASSFGQAIPNSPLHF. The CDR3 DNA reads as TGTGCCAGCAGTTTCGGCCAGGCGATCCCCAATTCACCCCTCCACTTT.

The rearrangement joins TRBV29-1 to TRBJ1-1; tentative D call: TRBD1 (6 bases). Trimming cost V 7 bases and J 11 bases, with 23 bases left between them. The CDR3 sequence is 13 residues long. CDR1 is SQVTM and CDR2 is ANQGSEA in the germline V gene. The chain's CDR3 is CSAGNSETGLAFF. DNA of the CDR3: TGCAGCGCTGGGAACTCCGAGACAGGTCTTGCTTTCTTT. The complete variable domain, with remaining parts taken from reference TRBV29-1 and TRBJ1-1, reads SAVISQKPSRDICQRGTSLTIQCQVDSQVTMMFWYRQQPGQSLTLIATANQGSEATYESGFVIDKFPISRPNLTFSTLTVSNMSPEDSSIYLCSAGNSETGLAFFGQGTRLTVV.

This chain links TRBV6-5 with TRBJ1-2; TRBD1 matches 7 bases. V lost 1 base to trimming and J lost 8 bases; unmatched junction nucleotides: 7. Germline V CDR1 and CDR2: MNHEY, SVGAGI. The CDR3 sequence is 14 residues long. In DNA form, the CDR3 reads TGTGCCAGCAGTTACTTCATAGGGGGCGAGGGCTACACCTTC. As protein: CASSYFIGGEGYTF.

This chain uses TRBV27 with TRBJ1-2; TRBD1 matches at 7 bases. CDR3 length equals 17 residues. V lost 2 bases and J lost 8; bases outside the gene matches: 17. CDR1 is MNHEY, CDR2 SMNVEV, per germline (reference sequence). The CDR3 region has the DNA TGTGCCAGCAGTTTAGTGTTGAGGGGGCACTTGGAGAAAGGCTACACCTTC. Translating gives CASSLVLRGHLEKGYTF.

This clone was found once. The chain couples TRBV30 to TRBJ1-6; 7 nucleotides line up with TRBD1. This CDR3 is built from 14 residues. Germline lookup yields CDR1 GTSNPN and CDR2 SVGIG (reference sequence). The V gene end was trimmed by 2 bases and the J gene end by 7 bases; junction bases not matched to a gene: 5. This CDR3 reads CAWSPGTENSPLHF. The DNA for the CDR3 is TGTGCCTGGAGTCCCGGGACAGAGAATTCACCCCTCCACTTT.

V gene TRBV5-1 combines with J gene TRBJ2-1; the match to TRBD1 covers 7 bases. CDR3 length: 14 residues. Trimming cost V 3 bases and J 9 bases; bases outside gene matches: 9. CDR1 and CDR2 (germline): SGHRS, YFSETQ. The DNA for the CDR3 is TGCGCCAGCAGCTCCACGACAGGGTCCCGTGAGCAGTTCTTC. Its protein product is CASSSTTGSREQFF.

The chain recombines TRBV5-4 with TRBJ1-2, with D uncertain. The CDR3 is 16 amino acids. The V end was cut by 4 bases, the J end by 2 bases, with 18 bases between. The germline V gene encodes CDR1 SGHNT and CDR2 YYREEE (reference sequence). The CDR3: CASSAPYGEINYGYTF. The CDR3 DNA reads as TGTGCCAGCAGCGCGCCCTACGGGGAAATAAACTATGGCTACACCTTC.

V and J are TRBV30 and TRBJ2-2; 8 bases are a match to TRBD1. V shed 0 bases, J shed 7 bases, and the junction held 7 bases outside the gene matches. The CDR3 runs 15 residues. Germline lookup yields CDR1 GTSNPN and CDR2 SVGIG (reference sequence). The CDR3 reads CAWSVLQGAIGELFF. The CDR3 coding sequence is TGTGCCTGGAGTGTTCTGCAGGGGGCTATCGGGGAGCTGTTTTTT.

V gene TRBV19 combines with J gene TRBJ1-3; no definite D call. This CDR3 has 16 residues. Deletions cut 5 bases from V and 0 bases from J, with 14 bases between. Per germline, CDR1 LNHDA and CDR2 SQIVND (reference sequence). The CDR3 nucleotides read TGTGCCAGTAGTTCCCCGAAACGGAGCTCTGGAAACACCATATATTTT. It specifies CASSSPKRSSGNTIYF.

The DNA of the CDR3 is TGTGCCAGCAGTTATGGGACAGGAACAAATTCACCCCTCCACTTT. Protein: CASSYGTGTNSPLHF. The V and J genes are TRBV27 and TRBJ1-6, with 8 bases matching TRBD1. The CDR3 spans 15 residues. V was clipped by 4 bases and J by 7 bases; unmatched bases: 6. Germline lookup yields CDR1 MNHEY and CDR2 SMNVEV (reference sequence).

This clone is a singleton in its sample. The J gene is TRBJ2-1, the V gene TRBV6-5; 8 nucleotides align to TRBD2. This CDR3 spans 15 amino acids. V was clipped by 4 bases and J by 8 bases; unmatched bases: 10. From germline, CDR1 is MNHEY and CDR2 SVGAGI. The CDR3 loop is CASSWVRGGQDEQFF. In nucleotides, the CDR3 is TGTGCCAGCAGTTGGGTTCGGGGGGGCCAAGATGAGCAGTTCTTC.

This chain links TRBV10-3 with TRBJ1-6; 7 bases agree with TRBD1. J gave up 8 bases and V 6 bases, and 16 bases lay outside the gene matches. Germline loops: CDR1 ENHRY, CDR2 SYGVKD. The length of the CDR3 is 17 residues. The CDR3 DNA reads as TGTGCCATCAGCGGAACGCCTTTGACAGGGAGTTATTCACCCCTCCACTTT. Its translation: CAISGTPLTGSYSPLHF.

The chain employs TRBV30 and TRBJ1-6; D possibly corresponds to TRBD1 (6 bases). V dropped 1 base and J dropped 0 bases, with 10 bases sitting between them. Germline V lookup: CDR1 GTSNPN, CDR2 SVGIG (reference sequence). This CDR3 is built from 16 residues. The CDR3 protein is CAWSARGYSYNSPLHF. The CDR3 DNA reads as TGTGCCTGGAGTGCCAGGGGCTACTCCTATAATTCACCCCTCCACTTT.

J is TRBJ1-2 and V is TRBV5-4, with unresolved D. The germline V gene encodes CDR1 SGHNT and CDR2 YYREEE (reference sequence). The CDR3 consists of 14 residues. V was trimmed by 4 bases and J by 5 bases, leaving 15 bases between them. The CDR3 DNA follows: TGTGCCAGCAGCCTAACTTCCGGTTCTTATGGCTACACCTTC. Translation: CASSLTSGSYGYTF.

This CDR3 is CASSFLRGGDTQYF. The CDR3 DNA reads as TGTGCCAGCAGCTTCTTAAGGGGCGGAGATACGCAGTATTTT. The chain is built from TRBV7-8 and TRBJ2-3; D might be TRBD1 (5 bases). V shed 3 bases and J shed 5 bases, with 12 bases lying between them. This CDR3 has 14 residues. Germline V gene data show CDR1 as SGHVS and CDR2 as FQNEAQ. Drawing the rest from reference TRBV7-8 and TRBJ2-3, the complete variable domain is GAGVSQSPRYKVAKRGQDVALRCDPISGHVSLFWYQQALGQGPEFLTYFQNEAQLDKSGLPSDRFFAERPEGSVSTLKIQRTQQEDSAVYLCASSFLRGGDTQYFGPGTRLTVL.

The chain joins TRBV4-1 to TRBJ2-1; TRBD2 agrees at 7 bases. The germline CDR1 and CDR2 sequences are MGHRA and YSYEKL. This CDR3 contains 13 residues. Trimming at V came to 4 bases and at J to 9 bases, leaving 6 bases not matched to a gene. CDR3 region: CASSRGGGGEQFF. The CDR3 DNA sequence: TGCGCCAGCAGCCGCGGGGGAGGCGGTGAGCAGTTCTTC.